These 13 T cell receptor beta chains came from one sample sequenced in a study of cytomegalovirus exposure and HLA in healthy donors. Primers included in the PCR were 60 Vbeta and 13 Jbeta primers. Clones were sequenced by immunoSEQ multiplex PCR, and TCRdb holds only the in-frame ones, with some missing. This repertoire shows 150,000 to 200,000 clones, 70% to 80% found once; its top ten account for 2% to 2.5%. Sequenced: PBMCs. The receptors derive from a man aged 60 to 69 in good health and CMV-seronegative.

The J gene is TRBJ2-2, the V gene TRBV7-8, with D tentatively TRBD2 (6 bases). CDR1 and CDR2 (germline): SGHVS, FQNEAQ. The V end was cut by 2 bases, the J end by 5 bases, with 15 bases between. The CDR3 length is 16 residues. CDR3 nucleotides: TGTGCCAGCAGCTTAAGGTCTAGCGTTACGACCGGGGAGCTGTTTTTT. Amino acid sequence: CASSLRSSVTTGELFF.

DNA for the CDR3: TGTGCCAGTAGTATTACGGGGGACAGAGAGACCCAGTACTTC. As protein: CASSITGDRETQYF. This sequence joins TRBV19 and TRBJ2-5; TRBD1 might be the D (7 bases). The CDR3 spans 14 residues. Germline assignment: CDR1 LNHDA and CDR2 SQIVND (reference sequence). V dropped 3 bases and J dropped 4 bases, with 12 bases sitting between them.

The chain's CDR3 is CASSYSGTGGGEQYF. DNA for the CDR3: TGTGCCAGCAGTTACTCAGGGACAGGGGGCGGCGAGCAGTACTTC. This chain joins TRBV6-5 and TRBJ2-5; TRBD1 matches 12 bases. The J call could be wrong; TRBJ2-7 is a better fit for the DNA end. The germline CDR1 and CDR2 sequences are MNHEY and SVGAGI. The length of the CDR3 is 15 residues.

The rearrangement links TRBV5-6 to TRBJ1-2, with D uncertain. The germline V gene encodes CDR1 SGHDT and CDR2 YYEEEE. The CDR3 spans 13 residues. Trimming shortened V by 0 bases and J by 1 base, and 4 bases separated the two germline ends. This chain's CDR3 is CASSLGGNYGYTF. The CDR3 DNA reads TGTGCCAGCAGCTTGGGAGGTAACTATGGCTACACCTTC.

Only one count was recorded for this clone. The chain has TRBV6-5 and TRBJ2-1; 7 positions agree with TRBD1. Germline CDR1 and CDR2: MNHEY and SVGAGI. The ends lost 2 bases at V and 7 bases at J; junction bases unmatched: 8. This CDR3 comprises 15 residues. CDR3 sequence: CASSYRGTARNEQFF. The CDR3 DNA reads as TGTGCCAGCAGTTACCGAGGGACAGCCAGGAATGAGCAGTTCTTC.

Written as DNA, the CDR3 is TGTGCCAGCTACGGGACTAGCGGGCGCTACGAGCAGTACTTC. Translated, it gives CASYGTSGRYEQYF. This chain uses TRBV5-8 with TRBJ2-7; 12 bases fit TRBD2. In germline, CDR1 is SGHTS, CDR2 YDEGEE. Trimming removed 7 bases from V and 3 bases from J; junction bases left unmatched: 5. This CDR3 region has 14 residues.

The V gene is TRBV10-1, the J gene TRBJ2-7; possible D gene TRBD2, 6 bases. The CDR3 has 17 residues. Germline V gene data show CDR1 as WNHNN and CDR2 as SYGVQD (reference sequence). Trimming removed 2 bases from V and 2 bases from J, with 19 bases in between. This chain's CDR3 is CASSEEEAGTGTYEQYF. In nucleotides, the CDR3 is TGCGCCAGCAGTGAGGAAGAGGCGGGGACCGGGACCTACGAGCAGTACTTC.

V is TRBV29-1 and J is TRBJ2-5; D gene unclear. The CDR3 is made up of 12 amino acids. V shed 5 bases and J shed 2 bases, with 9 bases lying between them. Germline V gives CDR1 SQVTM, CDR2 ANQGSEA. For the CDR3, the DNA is TGCAGCGTTCTCACAAGACAAGAGACCCAGTACTTC. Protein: CSVLTRQETQYF.

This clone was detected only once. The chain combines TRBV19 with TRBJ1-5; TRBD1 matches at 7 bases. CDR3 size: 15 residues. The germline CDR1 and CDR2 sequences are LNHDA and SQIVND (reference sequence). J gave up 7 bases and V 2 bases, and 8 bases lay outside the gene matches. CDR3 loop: CASSIPGGVNQPQHF. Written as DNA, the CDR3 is TGTGCCAGTAGTATACCAGGGGGTGTAAACCAGCCCCAGCATTTT. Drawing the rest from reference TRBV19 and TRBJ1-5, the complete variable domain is DGGITQSPKYLFRKEGQNVTLSCEQNLNHDAMYWYRQDPGQGLRLIYYSQIVNDFQKGDIAEGYSVSREKKESFPLTVTSAQKNPTAFYLCASSIPGGVNQPQHFGDGTRLSIL.

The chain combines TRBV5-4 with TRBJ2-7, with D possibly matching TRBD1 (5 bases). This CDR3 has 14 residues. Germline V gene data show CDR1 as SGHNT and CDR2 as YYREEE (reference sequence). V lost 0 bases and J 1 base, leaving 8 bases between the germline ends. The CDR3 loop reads CASSLEAGSYEQYF. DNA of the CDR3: TGTGCCAGCAGCTTGGAGGCAGGGTCCTACGAGCAGTACTTC. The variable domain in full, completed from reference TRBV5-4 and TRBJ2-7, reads ETGVTQSPTHLIKTRGQQVTLRCSSQSGHNTVSWYQQALGQGPQFIFQYYREEENGRGNFPPRFSGLQFPNYSSELNVNALELDDSALYLCASSLEAGSYEQYFGPGTRLTVT.

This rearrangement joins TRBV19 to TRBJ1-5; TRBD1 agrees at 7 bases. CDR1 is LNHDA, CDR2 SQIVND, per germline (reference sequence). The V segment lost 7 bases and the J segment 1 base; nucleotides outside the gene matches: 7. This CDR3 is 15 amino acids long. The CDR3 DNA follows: TGTGCCAGTAAAATGGACAGGTCGAGCAATCAGCCCCAGCATTTT. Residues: CASKMDRSSNQPQHF.

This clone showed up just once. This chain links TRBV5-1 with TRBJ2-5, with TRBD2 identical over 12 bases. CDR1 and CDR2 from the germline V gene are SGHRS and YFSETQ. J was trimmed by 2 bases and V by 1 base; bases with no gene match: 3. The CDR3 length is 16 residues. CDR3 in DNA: TGCGCCAGCAGCTTGTCACTAGCGGGAGGACAAGAGACCCAGTACTTC. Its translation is CASSLSLAGGQETQYF.

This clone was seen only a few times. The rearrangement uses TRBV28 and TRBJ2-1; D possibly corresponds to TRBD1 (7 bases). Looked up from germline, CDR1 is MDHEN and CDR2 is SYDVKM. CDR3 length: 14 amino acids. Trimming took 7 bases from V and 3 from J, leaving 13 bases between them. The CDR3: CASKEGANYNEQFF. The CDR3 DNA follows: TGTGCCAGCAAGGAGGGGGCCAACTACAATGAGCAGTTCTTC.